Below, 8 T cell receptor beta chains from the same sample are listed, as sequenced in a study of cytomegalovirus exposure and HLA in healthy donors. 13 Jbeta primers and 60 Vbeta primers were used for the PCR. Some clones are missing from TCRdb's copy, which holds only in-frame ones; the method was immunoSEQ multiplex PCR. Here the sample spans 130,000 to 150,000 clones, around 77% being singletons. The sequencing sample was made of PBMCs. All receptors come from a woman aged 40-49 years in good health and CMV-seropositive.

The chain employs TRBV30 and TRBJ1-1; D gene ambiguous. The CDR3 extends over 13 amino acids. Looked up from germline, CDR1 is GTSNPN and CDR2 is SVGIG (reference sequence). V lost 4 bases and J 1 base, leaving 10 bases between the germline ends. The CDR3 nucleotides read TGTGCCTGGACCCCTTTTAGGAACACTGAAGCTTTCTTT. Protein sequence: CAWTPFRNTEAFF.

The rearrangement uses TRBV6-1 and TRBJ1-6, with 9 bases that match TRBD1. Germline assignment: CDR1 MNHNS and CDR2 SASEGT. The V gene end was trimmed by 9 bases and the J gene end by 10 bases; junction bases not matched to a gene: 10. CDR3 length: 14 residues. The CDR3 reads CASHERTGESPLHF. As DNA, the CDR3 is TGTGCCAGTCATGAGAGGACAGGGGAATCACCCCTCCACTTT.

This clone was counted a few times. The chain is built from TRBV11-2 and TRBJ2-4, with TRBD1 as a possible D gene (6 bases). CDR1 SGHAT and CDR2 FQNNGV come from the germline V gene. CDR3 length: 15 residues. The V end lost 4 bases, the J end lost 6 bases, and 16 bases lay between the germline ends. CDR3 protein: CASSSPRGQPNIQYF. The CDR3 DNA sequence: TGTGCCAGCAGCTCCCCCCGGGGACAACCAAACATTCAGTACTTC.

This clone was counted between two and nine times. V and J are TRBV6-1 and TRBJ2-5, with D possibly matching TRBD2 (6 bases). V dropped 6 bases and J dropped 1 base, with 15 bases sitting between them. The CDR3 contains 15 residues. Per the germline V gene, CDR1 is MNHNS and CDR2 is SASEGT. The CDR3 spells CASRPWAGIQETQYF. The CDR3 DNA follows: TGTGCCAGCAGGCCCTGGGCGGGGATCCAAGAGACCCAGTACTTC.

The chain joins TRBV7-9 to TRBJ2-6; 9 bases are a match to TRBD1. This CDR3 is 18 amino acids long. V lost 4 bases, J lost 2 bases, and 9 bases stayed unmatched. The germline gives CDR1 SEHNR, CDR2 FQNEAQ (reference sequence). The CDR3, as DNA: TGTGCCAGCAGCTCGGTGGGGACAGGGCTCACTGGGGCCAACGTCCTGACTTTC. Its translation is CASSSVGTGLTGANVLTF.

This clone was found once. This sequence joins TRBV7-9 and TRBJ1-2; D perhaps matches TRBD1 (5 bases). V lost 10 bases and J 10 bases, leaving 19 bases between the germline ends. In germline, CDR1 is SEHNR, CDR2 FQNEAQ (reference sequence). This CDR3 has 12 residues. This CDR3 reads CATSLQGGAYTF. The CDR3 DNA is TGTGCCACCTCACTCCAGGGCGGGGCCTACACCTTC.

The chain employs TRBV9 and TRBJ2-1, with D perhaps matching TRBD1 (5 bases). The CDR3 runs 16 residues. Trimming pared 9 bases from V and 6 bases from J, leaving 25 bases between. Germline CDR1 reads SGDLS; CDR2 reads YYNGEE. The DNA for the CDR3 is TGTGCCACCTCGAGTGGGGCCACACAGAGCCCCAATGAGCAGTTCTTC. Its translation: CATSSGATQSPNEQFF.

This chain joins TRBV21-1 and TRBJ2-5; the DNA was not used to check the table's D call, TRBD2. TRBV21-1 is a pseudogene locus. The CDR3 has 11 amino acids. As DNA, the CDR3 is TGTGCCGGCAGCAAAGCTGGCGGAGAGTACTTC. Encoded protein: CAGSKAGGEYF.